These 3 T cell receptor beta chains came from one sample sequenced in a study of T cell responses to AZD1222 COVID-19 vaccine. Some clones are missing from TCRdb's copy, which holds only in-frame ones; the method was immunoSEQ multiplex PCR. In the table there are 75,000 to 100,000 clones, 80% to 90% of which are singletons. Sequences were derived from peripheral blood, sampled on day 0 of AZD1222 vaccination. The source is an adult in good health.

V is TRBV9 and J is TRBJ2-3, with 11 bases identical to TRBD2. CDR1 and CDR2 from the germline V gene are SGDLS and YYNGEE. V dropped 0 bases and J dropped 11; count of bases not matched to a gene: 5. This CDR3 has 14 amino acids. For the CDR3, the DNA is TGTGCCAGCAGCGTAGTCCTAGCGGGGGGAGTGCAGTATTTT. Translated: CASSVVLAGGVQYF.

The chain is built from TRBV3-1 (or the pseudogene TRBV3-2) and TRBJ1-2, with 11 bases lining up with TRBD1. V was pared by 4 bases and J by 4 bases, with 5 bases of the junction left unmatched. CDR3 size: 15 residues. Germline V gene sequence: CDR1 LGHDT, CDR2 YNNKEL (reference sequence). In DNA, the CDR3 is TGTGCCAGCAGCCCTGGACAGGGGGCCTTCTATGGCTACACCTTC. Protein product: CASSPGQGAFYGYTF.

The chain couples TRBV7-8 to TRBJ1-2, with a weak D call TRBD1 (5 bases). This CDR3 has 13 residues. CDR1 is SGHVS, CDR2 FQNEAQ, per germline. The ends were cut back, 5 bases at V and 6 bases at J, with 13 bases in the middle. The CDR3 sequence is CASSTQGQDGYTF. CDR3 coding DNA: TGTGCCAGCAGCACCCAGGGCCAAGATGGCTACACCTTC.